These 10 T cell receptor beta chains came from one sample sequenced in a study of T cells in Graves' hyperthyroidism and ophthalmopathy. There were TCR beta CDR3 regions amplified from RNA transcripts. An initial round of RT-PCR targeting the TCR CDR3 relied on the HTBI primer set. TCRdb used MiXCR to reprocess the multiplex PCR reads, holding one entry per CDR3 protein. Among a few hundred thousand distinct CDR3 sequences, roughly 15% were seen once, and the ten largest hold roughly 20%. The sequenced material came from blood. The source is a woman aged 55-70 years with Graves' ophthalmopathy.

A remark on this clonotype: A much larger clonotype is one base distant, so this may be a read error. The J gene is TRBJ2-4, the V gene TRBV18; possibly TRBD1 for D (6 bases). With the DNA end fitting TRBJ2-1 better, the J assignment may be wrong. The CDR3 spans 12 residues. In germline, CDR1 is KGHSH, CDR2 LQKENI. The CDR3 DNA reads TGTGCCAGCTCACCACCACAGGGAGATCAGTTCTTC. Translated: CASSPPQGDQFF.

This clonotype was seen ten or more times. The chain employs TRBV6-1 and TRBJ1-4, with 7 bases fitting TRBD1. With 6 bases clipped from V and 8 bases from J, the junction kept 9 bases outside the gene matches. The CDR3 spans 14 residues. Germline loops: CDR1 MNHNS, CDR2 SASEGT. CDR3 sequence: CASSPTGMSEKLFF. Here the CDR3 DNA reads TGTGCCAGCAGCCCGACAGGGATGAGCGAAAAACTGTTTTTT.

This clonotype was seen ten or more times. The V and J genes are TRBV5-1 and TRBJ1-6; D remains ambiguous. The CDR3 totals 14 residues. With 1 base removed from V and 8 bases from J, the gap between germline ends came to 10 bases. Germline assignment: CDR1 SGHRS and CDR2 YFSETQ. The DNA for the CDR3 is TGCGCCAGCAGCTTGAATCAGAAGGATTCACCCCTCCACTTT. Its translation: CASSLNQKDSPLHF.

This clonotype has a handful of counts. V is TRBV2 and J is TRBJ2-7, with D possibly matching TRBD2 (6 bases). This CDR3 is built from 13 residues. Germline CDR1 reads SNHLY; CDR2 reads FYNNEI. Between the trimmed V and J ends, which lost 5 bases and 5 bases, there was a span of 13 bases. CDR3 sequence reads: CASSTTRGNEQYF. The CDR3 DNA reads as TGTGCCAGCAGTACGACCCGGGGGAACGAGCAGTACTTC.

CDR3 in DNA: TGTGCCAGCAGCTTGAGTAGCGGGAGTAATGAGCAGTTCTTC. Protein: CASSLSSGSNEQFF. This rearrangement joins TRBV7-9 to TRBJ2-1; 9 bases line up with TRBD2. The CDR3 has 14 amino acids. Trimming took 3 bases from V and 7 from J; bases not matched to a gene: 4. Germline lookup yields CDR1 SEHNR and CDR2 FQNEAQ (reference sequence).

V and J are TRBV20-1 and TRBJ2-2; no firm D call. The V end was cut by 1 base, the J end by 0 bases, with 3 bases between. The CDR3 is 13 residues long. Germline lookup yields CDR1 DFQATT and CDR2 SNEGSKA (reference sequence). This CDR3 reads CSARGANTGELFF. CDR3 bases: TGCAGTGCTAGAGGGGCGAACACCGGGGAGCTGTTTTTT.

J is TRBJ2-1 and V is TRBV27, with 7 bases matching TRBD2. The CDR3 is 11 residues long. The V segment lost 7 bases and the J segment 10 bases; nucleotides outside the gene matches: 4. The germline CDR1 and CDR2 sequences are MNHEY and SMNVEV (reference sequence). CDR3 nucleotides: TGTGCCAGCATCGAGGGAGGGGAGCAGTTCTTC. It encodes CASIEGGEQFF.

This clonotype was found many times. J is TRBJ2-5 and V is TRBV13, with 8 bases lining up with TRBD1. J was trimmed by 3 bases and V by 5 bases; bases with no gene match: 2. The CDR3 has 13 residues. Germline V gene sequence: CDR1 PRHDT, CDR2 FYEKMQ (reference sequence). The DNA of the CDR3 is TGTGCCAGCAGCCGGACAGGGAAAGAGACCCAGTACTTC. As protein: CASSRTGKETQYF.

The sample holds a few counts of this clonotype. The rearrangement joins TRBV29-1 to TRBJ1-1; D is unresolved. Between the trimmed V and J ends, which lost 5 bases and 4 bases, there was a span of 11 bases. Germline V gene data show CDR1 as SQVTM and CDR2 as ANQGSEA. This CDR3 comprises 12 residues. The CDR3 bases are TGCAGCGTTATTTCCCGGGGCACTGAAGCTTTCTTT. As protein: CSVISRGTEAFF. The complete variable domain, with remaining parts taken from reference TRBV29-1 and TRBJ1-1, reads SAVISQKPSRDICQRGTSLTIQCQVDSQVTMMFWYRQQPGQSLTLIATANQGSEATYESGFVIDKFPISRPNLTFSTLTVSNMSPEDSSIYLCSVISRGTEAFFGQGTRLTVV.

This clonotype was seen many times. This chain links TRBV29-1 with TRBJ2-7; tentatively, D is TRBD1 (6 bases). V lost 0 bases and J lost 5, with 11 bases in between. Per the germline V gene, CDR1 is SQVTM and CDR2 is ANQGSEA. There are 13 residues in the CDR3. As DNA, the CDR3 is TGCAGCGTTGAAGATCATAGGGGGAACGAGCAGTACTTC. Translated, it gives CSVEDHRGNEQYF.